Each of the 18 T cell receptor beta chains below was sequenced from the same sample in a study of T cell responses to AZD1222 COVID-19 vaccine. The data were produced by immunoSEQ multiplex PCR, yet TCRdb's version contains in-frame clones alone and is incomplete. The repertoire holds some 150,000 clones, with 85% to 95% as singletons. The sample in question was peripheral blood, obtained on day 0 of MenACWY control vaccination. The receptors were sampled from an adult in good health.

The chain is built from TRBV13 and TRBJ2-7, with TRBD1 matching over 9 bases. J lost 5 bases, V lost 4 bases, and 6 bases had no gene match. Germline CDR1 reads PRHDT; CDR2 reads FYEKMQ (reference sequence). This CDR3 is 14 amino acids long. The CDR3 loop reads CASSSGDRANEQYF. For the CDR3, the DNA is TGTGCCAGCAGCTCGGGGGACAGGGCGAACGAGCAGTACTTC.

Only one count was recorded for this clone. DNA for the CDR3: TGTGCCTGGACGGGGGCAGGGTTGTACACCATATATTTT. Translating gives CAWTGAGLYTIYF. The rearrangement links TRBV30 to TRBJ1-3; D might be TRBD1 (6 bases). V was clipped by 4 bases and J by 8 bases, with 15 bases between them. CDR1 is GTSNPN and CDR2 is SVGIG in the germline V gene (reference sequence). The CDR3 is 13 amino acids.

The chain employs TRBV2 and TRBJ2-1, with 11 bases lining up with TRBD2. Germline V lookup: CDR1 SNHLY, CDR2 FYNNEI. Trimming removed 8 bases from V and 10 bases from J; junction bases left unmatched: 7. The CDR3 is made up of 13 amino acids. Here the CDR3 reads CASEGTSGLEQFF. The CDR3 nucleotides read TGTGCCAGCGAGGGGACTAGCGGTTTGGAGCAGTTCTTC.

The chain couples TRBV6-5 to TRBJ1-1, with D possibly TRBD1 on 6 matching bases. Germline lookup yields CDR1 MNHEY and CDR2 SVGAGI. This CDR3 has 13 residues. The V end was cut by 5 bases, the J end by 8 bases, with 15 bases between. This CDR3 reads CASSPPGRGEAFF. Here the CDR3 DNA reads TGTGCCAGCAGTCCACCGGGGAGGGGGGAAGCTTTCTTT.

The rearrangement joins TRBV9 to TRBJ1-1; TRBD1 aligns across 8 bases. Germline lookup yields CDR1 SGDLS and CDR2 YYNGEE. The CDR3 has 16 residues. Losses at the gene ends were 4 bases for V and 3 bases for J; bases not matched to a gene: 11. CDR3 residues: CASSTGQGNMYTEAFF. The CDR3 DNA reads TGTGCCAGCAGCACCGGACAGGGCAACATGTACACTGAAGCTTTCTTT.

The chain carries TRBV6-4 and TRBJ2-3; 7 nucleotides line up with TRBD2. The V gene's germline CDR1 is MRHNA and CDR2 SNTAGT. The CDR3 extends over 15 amino acids. Trimming removed 5 bases from V and 1 base from J; junction bases left unmatched: 6. In DNA, the CDR3 is TGTGCCAGCAGTCCTACTAGCGAGGGCACAGATACGCAGTATTTT. Protein sequence: CASSPTSEGTDTQYF.

The J gene is TRBJ1-2, the V gene TRBV2, with TRBD1 identical over 7 bases. This CDR3 contains 13 residues. The ends lost 8 bases at V and 8 bases at J; junction bases unmatched: 11. Germline CDR1 is SNHLY and CDR2 is FYNNEI. The CDR3 DNA is TGTGCCAGCGTTCCCGACAGGGACCGAGGCTACACCTTC. Its translation: CASVPDRDRGYTF.

The genes are TRBV24-1 and TRBJ1-5, with no clear D. The CDR3 is made up of 15 amino acids. Trimming left V 3 bases short and J 4 bases short, with 12 bases between. Germline CDR1 KGHDR, CDR2 SFDVKD. The chain's CDR3 is CATSDGSSGNQPQHF. The CDR3 nucleotides read TGTGCCACCAGTGATGGGTCTTCTGGAAATCAGCCCCAGCATTTT.

The chain has TRBV24-1 and TRBJ2-2; 7 nucleotides match TRBD1. This CDR3 has 17 residues. V lost 3 bases to trimming and J lost 4 bases; unmatched junction nucleotides: 10. The V gene's germline CDR1 is KGHDR and CDR2 SFDVKD. The CDR3 sequence: CATSDPTKTGSTGELFF. The CDR3 DNA reads as TGTGCCACCAGTGATCCAACAAAGACAGGGAGCACCGGGGAGCTGTTTTTT.

This chain connects TRBV5-4 to TRBJ1-3; the D gene is possibly TRBD1 (5 bases). V was pared by 6 bases and J by 0 bases, with 7 bases between. Looked up from germline, CDR1 is SGHNT and CDR2 is YYREEE (reference sequence). This CDR3 region has 13 residues. The CDR3 sequence: CASTGSSGNTIYF. CDR3 sequence (DNA): TGTGCCAGCACAGGGAGCTCTGGAAACACCATATATTTT.

The genes are TRBV4-1 and TRBJ1-4; D remains ambiguous. V lost 4 bases and J 7 bases, leaving 13 bases between the germline ends. The CDR3 totals 14 residues. CDR1 is MGHRA, CDR2 YSYEKL, per germline. The CDR3: CASSPSRHGEKLFF. CDR3 DNA sequence: TGCGCCAGCAGCCCTTCCCGACACGGTGAAAAACTGTTTTTT.

V gene TRBV10-2 combines with J gene TRBJ2-5; D is uncertain. Trimming took off 8 bases at V and 13 bases at J, with 8 bases between the two ends. Germline assignment: CDR1 WSHSY and CDR2 SAAADI. CDR3 length: 8 amino acids. CDR3 loop: CASGFLYF. The CDR3 nucleotides read TGCGCCAGCGGGTTTTTGTACTTC.

The chain is built from TRBV18 and TRBJ1-2; the match to TRBD1 covers 9 bases. V trimming: 5 bases; J trimming: 3 bases; junction bases outside the gene matches: 7. CDR1 is KGHSH, CDR2 LQKENI, per germline. This CDR3 spans 15 amino acids. In DNA, the CDR3 is TGTGCCAGCTCAGGACAGGGGAGAGCTGACTATGGCTACACCTTC. This encodes CASSGQGRADYGYTF.

V gene TRBV19 combines with J gene TRBJ2-5; 7 bases fit TRBD1. CDR3 length: 14 amino acids. CDR1 is LNHDA and CDR2 is SQIVND in the germline V gene (reference sequence). Germline trimming cut 5 bases from V and 5 bases from J; bases unmatched to any gene: 8. The CDR3 is CASSVSTGWETQYF. CDR3 coding DNA: TGTGCCAGTAGTGTTTCGACAGGGTGGGAGACCCAGTACTTC.

The chain employs TRBV11-2 and TRBJ2-1; D is possibly TRBD2 (5 bases). The CDR3 consists of 15 residues. Germline V gene sequence: CDR1 SGHAT, CDR2 FQNNGV. V was clipped by 1 base and J by 0 bases, with 7 bases between them. The CDR3: CASSLVGSSYNEQFF. DNA for the CDR3: TGTGCCAGCAGCTTAGTTGGGAGCTCCTACAATGAGCAGTTCTTC.

This chain joins TRBV7-9 and TRBJ2-2; 7 bases map to TRBD2. V lost 2 bases and J lost 1; bases outside the gene matches: 4. The CDR3 is 16 residues long. CDR1 SEHNR and CDR2 FQNEAQ come from the germline V gene (reference sequence). CDR3 nucleotide sequence: TGTGCCAGCAGCTTAATTGGCGGGGGGAACACCGGGGAGCTGTTTTTT. It translates to CASSLIGGGNTGELFF.

The table lists this clone with a count of one. Other DNA variants within this sample encode the same CDR3. The genes are TRBV27 and TRBJ1-2; TRBD1 aligns across 7 bases. This CDR3 spans 13 amino acids. The V segment lost 5 bases and the J segment 5 bases; nucleotides outside the gene matches: 5. The V gene's germline CDR1 is MNHEY and CDR2 SMNVEV (reference sequence). The CDR3 region is CASSPGTVYGYTF. The CDR3 DNA follows: TGTGCCAGCAGTCCCGGGACAGTTTATGGCTACACCTTC.

The genes are TRBV6-5 and TRBJ2-1; 7 nucleotides line up with TRBD2. V gave up 5 bases and J gave up 7 bases; unmatched junction bases: 11. The germline gives CDR1 MNHEY, CDR2 SVGAGI. This CDR3 has 15 residues. In nucleotides, the CDR3 is TGTGCCAGCAGTCGGCGGGACTACCAGACTAATGAGCAGTTCTTC. This sequence encodes CASSRRDYQTNEQFF.